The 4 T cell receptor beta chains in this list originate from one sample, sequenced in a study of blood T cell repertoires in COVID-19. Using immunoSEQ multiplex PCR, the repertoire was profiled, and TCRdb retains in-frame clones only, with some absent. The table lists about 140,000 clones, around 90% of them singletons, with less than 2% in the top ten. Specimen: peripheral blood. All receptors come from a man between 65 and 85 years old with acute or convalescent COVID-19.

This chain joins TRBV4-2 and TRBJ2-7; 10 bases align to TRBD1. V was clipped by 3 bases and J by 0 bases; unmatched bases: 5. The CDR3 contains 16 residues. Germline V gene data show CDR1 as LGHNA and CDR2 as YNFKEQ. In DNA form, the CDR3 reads TGTGCCAGCAGCCAGCCCGGGACAGGGGTCTCCTACGAGCAGTACTTC. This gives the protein CASSQPGTGVSYEQYF.

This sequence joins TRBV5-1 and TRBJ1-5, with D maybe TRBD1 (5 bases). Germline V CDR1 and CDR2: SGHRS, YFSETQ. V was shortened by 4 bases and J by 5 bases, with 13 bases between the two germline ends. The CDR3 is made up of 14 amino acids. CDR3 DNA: TGCGCCAGCAGCCCAGACAGCGAACATCAGCCCCAGCATTTT. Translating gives CASSPDSEHQPQHF.

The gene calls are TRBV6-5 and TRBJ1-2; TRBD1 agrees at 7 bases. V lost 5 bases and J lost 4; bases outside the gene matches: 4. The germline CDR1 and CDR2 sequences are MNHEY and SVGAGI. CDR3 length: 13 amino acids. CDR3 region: CASSRDSTYGYTF. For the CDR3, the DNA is TGTGCCAGCAGTCGGGACAGCACCTATGGCTACACCTTC.

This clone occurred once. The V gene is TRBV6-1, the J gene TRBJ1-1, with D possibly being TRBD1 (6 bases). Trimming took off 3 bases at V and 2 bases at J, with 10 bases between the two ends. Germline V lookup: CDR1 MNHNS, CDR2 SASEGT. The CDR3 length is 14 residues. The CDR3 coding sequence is TGTGCCAGCAGTGATGGGACACTCAACACTGAAGCTTTCTTT. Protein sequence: CASSDGTLNTEAFF.